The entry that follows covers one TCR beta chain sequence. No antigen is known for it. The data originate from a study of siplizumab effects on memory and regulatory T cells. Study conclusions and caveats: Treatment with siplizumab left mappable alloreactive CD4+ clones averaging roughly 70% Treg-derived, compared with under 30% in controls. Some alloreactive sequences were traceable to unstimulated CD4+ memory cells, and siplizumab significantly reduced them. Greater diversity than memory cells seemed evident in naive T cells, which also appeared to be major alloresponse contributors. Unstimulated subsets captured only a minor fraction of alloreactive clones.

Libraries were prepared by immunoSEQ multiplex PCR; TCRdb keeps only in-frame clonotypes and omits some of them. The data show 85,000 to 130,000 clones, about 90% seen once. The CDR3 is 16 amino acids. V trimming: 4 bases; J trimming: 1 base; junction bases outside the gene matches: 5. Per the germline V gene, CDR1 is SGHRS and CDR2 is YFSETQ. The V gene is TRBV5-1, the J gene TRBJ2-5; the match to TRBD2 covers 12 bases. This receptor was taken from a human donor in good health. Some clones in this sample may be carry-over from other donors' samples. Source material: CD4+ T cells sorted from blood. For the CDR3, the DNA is TGCGCCAGCAGCCGAAGACTAGCGGGAGTCCAAGAGACCCAGTACTTC. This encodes CASSRRLAGVQETQYF.